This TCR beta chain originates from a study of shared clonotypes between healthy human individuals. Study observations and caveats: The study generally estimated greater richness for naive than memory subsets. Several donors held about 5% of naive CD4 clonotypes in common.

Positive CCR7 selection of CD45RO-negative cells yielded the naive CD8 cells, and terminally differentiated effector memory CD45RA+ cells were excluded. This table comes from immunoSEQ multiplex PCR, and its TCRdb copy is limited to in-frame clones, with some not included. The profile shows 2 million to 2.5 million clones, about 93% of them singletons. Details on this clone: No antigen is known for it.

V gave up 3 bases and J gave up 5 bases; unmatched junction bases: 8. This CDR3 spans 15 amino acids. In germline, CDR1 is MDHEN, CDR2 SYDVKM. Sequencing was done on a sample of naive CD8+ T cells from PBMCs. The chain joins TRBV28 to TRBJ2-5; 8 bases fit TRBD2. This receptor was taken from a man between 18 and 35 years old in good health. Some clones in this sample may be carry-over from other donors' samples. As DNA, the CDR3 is TGTGCCAGCAGTTTCCCTGTAGCGGGAAAGGAGACCCAGTACTTC. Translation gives CASSFPVAGKETQYF.